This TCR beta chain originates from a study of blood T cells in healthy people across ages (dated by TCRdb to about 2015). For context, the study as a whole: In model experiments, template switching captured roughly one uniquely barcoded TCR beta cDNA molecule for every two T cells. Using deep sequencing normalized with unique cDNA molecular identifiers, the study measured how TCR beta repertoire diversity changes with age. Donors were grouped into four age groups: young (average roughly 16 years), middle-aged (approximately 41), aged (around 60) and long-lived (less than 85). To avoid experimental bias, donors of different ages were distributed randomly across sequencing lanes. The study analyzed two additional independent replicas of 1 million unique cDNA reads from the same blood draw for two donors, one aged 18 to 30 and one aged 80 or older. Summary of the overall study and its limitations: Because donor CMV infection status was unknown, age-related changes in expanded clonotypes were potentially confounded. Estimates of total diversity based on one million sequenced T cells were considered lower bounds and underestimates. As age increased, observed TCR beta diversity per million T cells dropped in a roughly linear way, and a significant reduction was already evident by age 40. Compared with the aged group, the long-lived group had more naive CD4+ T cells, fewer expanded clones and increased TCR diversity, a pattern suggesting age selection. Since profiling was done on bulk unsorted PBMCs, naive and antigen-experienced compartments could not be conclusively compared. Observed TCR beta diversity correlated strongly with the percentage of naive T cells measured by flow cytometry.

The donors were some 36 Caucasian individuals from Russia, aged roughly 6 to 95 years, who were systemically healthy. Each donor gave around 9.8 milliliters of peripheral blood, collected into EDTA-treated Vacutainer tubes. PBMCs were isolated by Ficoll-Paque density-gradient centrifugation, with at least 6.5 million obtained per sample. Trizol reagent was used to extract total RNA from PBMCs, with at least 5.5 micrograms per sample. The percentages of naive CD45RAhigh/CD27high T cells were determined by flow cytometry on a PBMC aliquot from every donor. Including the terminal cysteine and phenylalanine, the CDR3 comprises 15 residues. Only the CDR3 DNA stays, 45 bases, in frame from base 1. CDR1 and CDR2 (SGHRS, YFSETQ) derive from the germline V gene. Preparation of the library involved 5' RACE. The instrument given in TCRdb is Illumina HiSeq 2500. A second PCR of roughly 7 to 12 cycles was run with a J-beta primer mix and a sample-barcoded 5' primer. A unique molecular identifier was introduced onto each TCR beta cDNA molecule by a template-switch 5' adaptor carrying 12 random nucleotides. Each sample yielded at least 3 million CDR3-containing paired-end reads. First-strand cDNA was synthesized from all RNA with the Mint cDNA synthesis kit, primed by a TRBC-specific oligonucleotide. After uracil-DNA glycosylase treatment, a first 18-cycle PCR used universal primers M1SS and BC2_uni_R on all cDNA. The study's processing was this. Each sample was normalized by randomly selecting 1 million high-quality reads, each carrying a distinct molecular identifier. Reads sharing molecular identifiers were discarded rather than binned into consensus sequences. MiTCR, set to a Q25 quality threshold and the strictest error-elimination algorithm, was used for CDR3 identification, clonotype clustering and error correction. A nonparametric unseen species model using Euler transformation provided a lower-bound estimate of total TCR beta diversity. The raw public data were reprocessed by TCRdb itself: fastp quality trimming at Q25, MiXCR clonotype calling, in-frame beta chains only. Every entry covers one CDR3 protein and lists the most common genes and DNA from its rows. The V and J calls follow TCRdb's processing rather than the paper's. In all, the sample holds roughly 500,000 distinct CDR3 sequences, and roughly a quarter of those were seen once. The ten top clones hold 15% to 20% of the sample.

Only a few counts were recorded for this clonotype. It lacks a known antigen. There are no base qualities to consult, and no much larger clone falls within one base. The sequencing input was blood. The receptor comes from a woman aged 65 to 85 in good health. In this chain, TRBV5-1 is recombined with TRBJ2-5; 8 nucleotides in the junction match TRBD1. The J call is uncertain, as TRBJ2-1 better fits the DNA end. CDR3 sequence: CASSFQGASNNEQFF. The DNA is TGCGCCAGCAGCTTCCAGGGGGCGTCCAATAATGAGCAGTTCTTC.